A selection of T cell receptor beta chains follows, all from one sample in a study of blood T cells in healthy people across ages. A single record per CDR3 protein comes from TCRdb applying MiXCR to the 5' RACE reads. The sample records roughly 1.5 million distinct CDR3 sequences, approximately 43% being singletons. The sample consisted of blood. These receptor sequences come from a woman under 30 in good health. The CDR3 runs from the conserved cysteine through the conserved F or W. A D gene is named only where the DNA matches it firmly. Only some rows state a clone size, as once, few, many or a class for expanded clones.

TRBJ2-5 | few | TRBV2 | NA | CASSDDQETQYF | TGTGCCAGCAGCGACGATCAAGAGACCCAGTACTTC
TRBJ2-1 | NA | TRBV29-1 | TRBD1 | CCVETWTGAYNEQFF | TGCTGCGTTGAAACATGGACAGGGGCCTACAATGAGCAGTTCTTC
TRBJ2-7 | few | TRBV4-3 | TRBD1 | CASSYAGTGYYEQYF | TGCGCCAGCAGCTACGCCGGGACAGGGTATTACGAGCAGTACTTC
TRBJ2-2 | NA | TRBV6-5 | NA | CASSYVGSGELFF | TGTGCCAGCAGTTACGTAGGGTCCGGGGAGCTGTTTTTT
TRBJ1-1 | few | TRBV28 | NA | CASSVRNTEAFF | TGTGCCAGCAGCGTCAGAAACACTGAAGCTTTCTTT
TRBJ1-2 | NA | TRBV12-3/TRBV12-4 | TRBD1 | CASSETGTVVYGYTF | TGTGCCAGCAGTGAAACCGGGACAGTTGTATATGGCTACACCTTC
TRBJ2-3 | many | TRBV6-5 | TRBD2 | CASSSSGFTDTQYF | TGTGCCAGCAGTTCTAGCGGGTTCACAGATACGCAGTATTTT
TRBJ2-7 | NA | TRBV4-1 | NA | CASSQVAHYSYEQYF | TGCGCCAGCAGCCAAGTAGCCCATTACTCCTACGAGCAGTACTTC
TRBJ2-1 | NA | TRBV12-3/TRBV12-4 | TRBD2 | CASGLGWLAGYNEQFF | TGTGCCAGCGGTTTAGGCTGGCTAGCGGGGTACAATGAGCAGTTCTTC
TRBJ2-3 | NA | TRBV7-2 | TRBD2 | CASGKSGGGTDTQYF | TGTGCCAGCGGCAAGAGCGGGGGGGGCACAGATACGCAGTATTTT
TRBJ2-7 | NA | TRBV2 | NA | CASSGSPLQGYEQYF | TGTGCCAGCAGCGGGTCCCCCCTTCAAGGCTACGAGCAGTACTTC
TRBJ1-1 | NA | TRBV3-1 | NA | CASSDSKPGWNTEAFF | TGTGCCAGCAGCGACAGTAAACCGGGATGGAACACTGAAGCTTTCTTT
TRBJ1-3 | NA | TRBV6-6 | NA | CASSYFVRSSGNTIYF | TGTGCCAGCAGTTATTTCGTCAGGAGCTCTGGAAACACCATATATTTT
TRBJ2-7 | NA | TRBV6-5 | NA | CASSFLGSSPYEQYF | TGTGCCAGCAGTTTTTTGGGCAGTAGCCCCTACGAGCAGTACTTC
TRBJ2-3 | NA | TRBV9 | NA | CASSVATIGGTDTQYF | TGTGCCAGCAGCGTAGCCACTATCGGAGGCACAGATACGCAGTATTTT
TRBJ1-5 | NA | TRBV19 | NA | CASRRGYSNQPQHF | TGTGCCAGTAGGCGAGGGTATAGCAATCAGCCCCAGCATTTT
TRBJ2-5 | NA | TRBV5-1 | TRBD2 | CASSPLTSGAYQETQYF | TGCGCCAGCAGCCCACTAACTAGCGGGGCGTACCAAGAGACCCAGTACTTC
TRBJ2-3 | NA | TRBV3-1 | NA | CASSQRRGSTDTQYF | TGTGCCAGCAGCCAACGGAGGGGCAGCACAGATACGCAGTATTTT
TRBJ1-1 | NA | TRBV11-2 | TRBD1 | CASSRIGQGSLEAFF | TGTGCCAGCAGCCGAATCGGACAGGGAAGTTTAGAAGCTTTCTTT